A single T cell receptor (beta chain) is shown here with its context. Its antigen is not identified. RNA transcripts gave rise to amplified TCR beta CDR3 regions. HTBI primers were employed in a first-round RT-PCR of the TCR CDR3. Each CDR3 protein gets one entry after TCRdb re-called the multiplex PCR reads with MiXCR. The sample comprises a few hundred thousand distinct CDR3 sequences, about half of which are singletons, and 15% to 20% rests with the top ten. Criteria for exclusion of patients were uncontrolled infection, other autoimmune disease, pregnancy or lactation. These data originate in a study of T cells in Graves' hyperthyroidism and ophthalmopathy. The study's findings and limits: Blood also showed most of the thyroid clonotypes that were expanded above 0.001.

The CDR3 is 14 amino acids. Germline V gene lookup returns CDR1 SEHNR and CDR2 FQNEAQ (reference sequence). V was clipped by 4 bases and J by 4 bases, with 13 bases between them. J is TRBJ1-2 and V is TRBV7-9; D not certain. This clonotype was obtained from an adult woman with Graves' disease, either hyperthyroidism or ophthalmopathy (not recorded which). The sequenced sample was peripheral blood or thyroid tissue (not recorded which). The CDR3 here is CASSCLGGTYGYTF. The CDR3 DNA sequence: TGTGCCAGCAGCTGCCTGGGAGGTACCTATGGCTACACCTTC.